Listed below are T cell receptor beta chains from one sample, sequenced in a study of blood T cells in healthy people across ages. Using its own MiXCR run on the 5' RACE reads, TCRdb lists one record per CDR3 protein. The table records about 760,000 distinct CDR3 sequences, around a quarter of them present only once. This sample was shared with a second study, whose subject was T cells of mothers and their children.

Source material: blood. Receptors were obtained from a boy under 18 in good health. CDR3s leave out the opening cysteine and the closing phenylalanine or tryptophan.

>TRBV7-8|14|TRBJ2-3
ASSLVGSGIADTQY
>TRBV20-1|12|TRBJ2-1
SARELAGGYEQF
>TRBV6-5|13|TRBJ2-1
ASSRAGGIYNEQF
>TRBV29-1|12|TRBJ2-2
SVSPGGATGELF
>TRBV5-4|12|TRBJ2-3
ASSLEWSSDTQY
>TRBV9|12|.
ASSVNPTGDEQF
>TRBV20-1|11|TRBJ2-2
SAIWGGAGELF
>TRBV6-2/TRBV6-3|12|TRBJ1-6
ASSYPGGYSPLH
>TRBV27|15|TRBJ1-6
ASSLSGNLFAGSPLH
>TRBV7-3|14|TRBJ2-3
ASSLEGSGPTDTQY
>TRBV29-1|11|.
SVVAGGFDEQY
>TRBV6-1|15|TRBJ2-6
ASSDRVFRSGANVLT
>TRBV4-2|12|TRBJ2-1
ASSRTSGGNEQF
>TRBV28|18|TRBJ2-1
ASSPPVVLHPTWLDNEQF
>TRBV3-1|16|TRBJ2-6
ASSQVSLGTSGANVLT
>TRBV11-2|12|TRBJ2-7
ASTDSTQGHEQY
>TRBV20-1|11|TRBJ1-1
SARSPEFAEAF
>TRBV2|12|TRBJ1-2
ASSENRGSLGYT
>TRBV27|12|TRBJ2-7
ASSFGGPDYEQY
>TRBV19|14|TRBJ1-5
ASSLTGIGGRQPQH
>TRBV15|9|TRBJ2-5
ATREGETQY
>TRBV20-1|13|TRBJ2-7
SARDLAGPIYEQY
>TRBV28|11|TRBJ2-5
ASSPGLVGTQY
>TRBV27|17|TRBJ2-2
ASSPLGGLALENTGELF
>TRBV25-1|12|TRBJ1-2
AGYAGGEKAGYT
>TRBV28|13|TRBJ1-6
ASSFARGDNSPLH
>TRBV4-2|12|TRBJ2-5
ASSQPPRGETQY
>TRBV29-1|10|TRBJ2-3
SVEGQEQGQY
>TRBV29-1|11|TRBJ1-4
SGKLASNEKLF
>TRBV5-6|14|TRBJ2-3
ASRTYGVTSTDTQY
>TRBV11-1|13|TRBJ2-3
ASGLEGARRDTQY
>TRBV20-1|13|TRBJ2-5
SAPDAQRSGETQY
>TRBV5-1|13|TRBJ1-1
ASSLVGDSLTEAF
>TRBV4-3|13|TRBJ1-2
ASSQNRDISYGYT
>TRBV7-2|13|TRBJ2-1
ASSLASPVSNEQF
>TRBV5-1|14|.
ASSLANRDFYNEQF
>TRBV9|12|TRBJ1-6
ASSASGGGSPLH
>TRBV20-1|13|TRBJ1-4
SASGEAGAQEKLF
>TRBV27|11|TRBJ1-6
ASSSGTGSPLH
>TRBV20-1|13|TRBJ1-1
SARDITGGRAEAF
>TRBV10-2|10|TRBJ1-2
ASSESASGYT
>TRBV20-1|12|TRBJ2-7
SARSTSGTIGQY